One T cell receptor (beta chain) is described in this entry. Germline assignment: CDR1 SGHDT and CDR2 YYEEEE. V lost 2 bases and J 3 bases, leaving 15 bases between the germline ends. The CDR3 is 16 amino acids. Random hexamers were used to reverse transcribe an amount of about 0.5 to 1 ug RNA. TCRdb ran MiXCR on the immunoSEQ multiplex PCR reads and lists one entry per CDR3 protein. The sample contains more than 150,000 distinct CDR3 sequences, 92% of which appear only once. This record comes from a study of CD8 T cells in Susac syndrome. Material: CD4+ T cells from PBMCs. This chain joins TRBV5-6 and TRBJ2-1; a possible D gene is TRBD2 (5 bases). The sequence was obtained from a human donor in good health. CDR3 amino acids: CASSLFSGSGYNEQFF. DNA of the CDR3: TGTGCCAGCAGCTTATTCAGCGGTTCAGGCTACAATGAGCAGTTCTTC.